Listed below are T cell receptor beta chains from one sample, sequenced in a study of T cells in narcolepsy. The method was immunoSEQ multiplex PCR; TCRdb's version includes in-frame clones alone and lacks a portion of them. The sample shows 8,000 to 8,500 clones, 61% of them seen only once. Sample: CD45RA- memory CD8+ T cells from PBMCs. These receptors originate from a human donor with narcolepsy. Each CDR3 is given with its conserved first and last residue. Fields, in order: V gene, J gene, clone size, D gene, CDR3 protein, CDR3 DNA. D genes are given only for firm matches. For some rows the clone size is stated as once, few or many, or as a class when expanded; others skip it.

TRBV7-8	TRBJ2-3	NA	TRBD2	CASSLLAEITSTDTQYF	TGTGCCAGCAGCTTACTAGCGGAGATAACTAGCACAGATACGCAGTATTTT
TRBV4-3	TRBJ2-7	NA	NA	CASSQDRSSYEQYF	TGCGCCAGCAGCCAAGATAGGAGTAGCTACGAGCAGTACTTC
TRBV23-1	TRBJ1-1	NA	NA	CAPFPEGVDTEAFF	TGCGCACCTTTCCCCGAGGGGGTGGACACTGAAGCTTTCTTT
TRBV5-1	TRBJ2-3	NA	TRBD2	CASSLLAGGPLSTDTQYF	TGCGCCAGCAGCTTGCTAGCGGGGGGTCCTCTTAGCACAGATACGCAGTATTTT
TRBV7-2	TRBJ2-1	once	TRBD2	CASSQGLAGYNEQFF	TGTGCCAGCAGCCAGGGACTAGCGGGCTACAATGAGCAGTTCTTC
TRBV21-1	TRBJ1-5	NA	NA	CASSNYRGEYSNQPQHF	TGTGCCAGCAGCAATTACAGGGGGGAGTATAGCAATCAGCCCCAGCATTTT
TRBV27	TRBJ2-2	NA	NA	CASSLTDQNTGELFF	TGTGCCAGCAGTTTAACAGACCAGAACACCGGGGAGCTGTTTTTT
TRBV19	TRBJ1-5	NA	NA	CASSITIRNQPQHF	TGTGCCAGTAGTATAACGATCCGCAATCAGCCCCAGCATTTT
TRBV30	TRBJ2-7	NA	TRBD2	CAWSPSGREVEQYF	TGTGCCTGGAGTCCGTCAGGGCGGGAGGTCGAGCAGTACTTC
TRBV4-3	TRBJ2-1	NA	NA	CASSQGGDYNEQFF	TGCGCCAGCAGCCAAGGAGGGGACTACAATGAGCAGTTCTTC
TRBV7-2	TRBJ2-7	medium-sized	NA	CAPRGYEQYF	TGTGCCCCCCGGGGCTACGAGCAGTACTTC
TRBV27	TRBJ1-5	NA	NA	CASSLRVGNQPQHF	TGTGCCAGCAGTTTAAGGGTGGGCAATCAGCCCCAGCATTTT
TRBV4-3	TRBJ1-2	NA	TRBD1	CASSQDGTGGYGYTF	TGCGCCAGCAGCCAAGATGGGACAGGGGGCTATGGCTACACCTTC
TRBV2	TRBJ2-7	NA	NA	CASSDYEQYF	TGTGCCAGCAGTGACTACGAGCAGTACTTC